The 17 T cell receptor beta chains reported below all come from one sample, sequenced in a study of shared clonotypes between healthy human individuals. Using immunoSEQ multiplex PCR, the repertoire was profiled, and TCRdb retains in-frame clones only, with some absent. The sample consists of about 2.4 million clones, roughly 93% of them appearing once. The sample comprised naive CD4+ T cells from PBMCs. Indicated subset: CD45RA+ positively selected. These TCRs come from a man aged 18 to 30 in good health. Some clones in this sample may be carry-over from other donors' samples.

CDR3 DNA: TGTGCCAGCAGTGATTGGAAGCCGGGGAGTGAGACCCAGTACTTC. Its translation: CASSDWKPGSETQYF. The V call is TRBV6-1, the J call TRBJ2-5; weak D call: TRBD2 (5 bases). Germline lookup yields CDR1 MNHNS and CDR2 SASEGT. The CDR3 sequence is 15 residues long. Trimming shortened V by 3 bases and J by 5 bases, and 16 bases separated the two germline ends.

The chain recombines TRBV7-9 with TRBJ1-6; D ambiguous. Trimming cost V 1 base and J 5 bases, with 6 bases left between them. The CDR3 consists of 14 residues. The V gene's germline CDR1 is SEHNR and CDR2 FQNEAQ (reference sequence). The CDR3 DNA reads TGTGCCAGCAGCTTAGAGCCAGATAATTCACCCCTCCACTTT. Protein sequence: CASSLEPDNSPLHF.

The gene calls are TRBV6-1 and TRBJ1-5; possibly TRBD1 for D (6 bases). The CDR3 is 14 residues long. Trimming cost V 3 bases and J 7 bases, with 13 bases left between them. Germline V gene data show CDR1 as MNHNS and CDR2 as SASEGT. The CDR3 spells CASSEGGPGQPQHF. CDR3 nucleotides: TGTGCCAGCAGTGAGGGGGGCCCCGGCCAGCCCCAGCATTTT.

This clone came up once. CDR3 bases: TGTGCCAGCAGCCTCGGACAACTATCAAGGCGCGAGCAGTACTTC. Amino acid sequence: CASSLGQLSRREQYF. The J gene is TRBJ2-7, the V gene TRBV7-9; weak D call: TRBD1 (5 bases). The germline V and J ends were trimmed by 5 bases and 6 bases, with 20 bases remaining between them. The CDR3 covers 15 residues. The germline V gene encodes CDR1 SEHNR and CDR2 FQNEAQ (reference sequence).

This chain connects TRBV7-3 to TRBJ2-7; D call uncertain. The V and J ends lost 1 base and 7 bases respectively, with 11 bases between them. Germline CDR1 is SGHTA and CDR2 is FQGTGA. The CDR3 totals 13 residues. The CDR3 DNA reads TGTGCCAGCAGCTTAAGGGCCGCTGGTGAGCAGTACTTC. Translated: CASSLRAAGEQYF.

The chain joins TRBV30 to TRBJ2-5, with a tentative D call TRBD1 (7 bases). The V end lost 4 bases, the J end lost 5 bases, and 11 bases lay between the germline ends. This CDR3 has 12 amino acids. The V gene's germline CDR1 is GTSNPN and CDR2 SVGIG (reference sequence). The CDR3 loop reads CAWTSGGETQYF. The CDR3 coding sequence is TGTGCCTGGACCTCAGGGGGGGAGACCCAGTACTTC.

The chain combines TRBV6-4 with TRBJ2-7, with a tentative D call TRBD2 (6 bases). V gave up 5 bases and J gave up 0 bases, with 20 bases separating them. Germline CDR1 and CDR2: MRHNA and SNTAGT. The CDR3 consists of 17 residues. CDR3 DNA sequence: TGTGCCAGCAGTAAAGGGGTGGGACGGGAGAACTCCTACGAGCAGTACTTC. This gives the protein CASSKGVGRENSYEQYF.

The chain links TRBV4-3 to TRBJ1-3, with D possibly being TRBD1 (5 bases). The CDR3 totals 16 residues. CDR1 and CDR2 from the germline V gene are LGHNA and YSLEER. Trimming removed 2 bases from V and 0 bases from J, with 11 bases in between. In nucleotides, the CDR3 is TGCGCCAGCAGCCAAACTCGGGGGATCTCTGGAAACACCATATATTTT. Translated, it gives CASSQTRGISGNTIYF.

The chain carries TRBV27 and TRBJ1-5; 10 bases line up with TRBD1. The germline V gene has CDR1 MNHEY and CDR2 SMNVEV (reference sequence). The trim removed 5 bases at V and 2 bases at J, leaving 3 bases unmatched. The CDR3 runs 15 residues. CDR3 sequence: CASSDRGQGNQPQHF. In nucleotides, the CDR3 is TGTGCCAGCAGTGACAGGGGGCAAGGCAATCAGCCCCAGCATTTT.

This chain links TRBV18 with TRBJ2-5, with 10 nucleotides matching TRBD2. This CDR3 has 17 residues. Germline lookup yields CDR1 KGHSH and CDR2 LQKENI. Trimming removed 4 bases from V and 2 bases from J; junction bases left unmatched: 10. This CDR3 reads CASSRGSGRGSQETQYF. The CDR3, as DNA: TGTGCCAGCTCACGAGGGAGCGGGAGGGGTTCACAAGAGACCCAGTACTTC.

V usage is TRBV5-4 and J usage is TRBJ2-5; 7 nucleotides align to TRBD2. This CDR3 has 14 amino acids. J lost 3 bases, V lost 3 bases, and 5 bases had no gene match. CDR1 is SGHNT and CDR2 is YYREEE in the germline V gene (reference sequence). The CDR3: CASSSLADKETQYF. CDR3 coding DNA: TGTGCCAGCAGCTCTCTAGCGGATAAAGAGACCCAGTACTTC.

Details on this clone: The identical CDR3 is also encoded by other nucleotide sequences in the sample. The V call is TRBV18, the J call TRBJ2-7, with a possible D match to TRBD1 (5 bases). The CDR3 consists of 14 residues. Deletions cut 3 bases from V and 1 base from J, with 10 bases between. Per germline, CDR1 KGHSH and CDR2 LQKENI. The CDR3 protein is CASSPQGRSYEQYF. CDR3 coding DNA: TGTGCCAGCTCACCCCAGGGAAGGTCCTACGAGCAGTACTTC.

The rearrangement uses TRBV6-1 and TRBJ2-1; 11 bases fit TRBD1. CDR3 length equals 15 residues. J gave up 8 bases and V 8 bases, and 11 bases lay outside the gene matches. Per germline, CDR1 MNHNS and CDR2 SASEGT. The CDR3 DNA sequence: TGTGCCAGCGTCCCTTGGGACAGGGGGAGCGATGAGCAGTTCTTC. This translates into CASVPWDRGSDEQFF.

On this clone itself: Other DNA sequences in the same sample also yield this CDR3. The gene calls are TRBV28 and TRBJ1-1; tentative D call: TRBD1 (6 bases). V lost 4 bases to trimming and J lost 1 base, with 13 bases between them. The CDR3 sequence is 15 residues long. Germline loops: CDR1 MDHEN, CDR2 SYDVKM. The CDR3 DNA reads TGTGCCAGCAGTTCACCTACAGGGAGGAACACTGAAGCTTTCTTT. As protein: CASSSPTGRNTEAFF.

This chain joins TRBV4-1 and TRBJ1-2; D is undetermined. V gave up 1 base and J gave up 4 bases, with 16 bases separating them. Per germline, CDR1 MGHRA and CDR2 YSYEKL. The CDR3 has 16 residues. CDR3: CASSQVAGGGPYGYTF. CDR3 nucleotide sequence: TGCGCCAGCAGCCAAGTTGCAGGAGGAGGGCCCTATGGCTACACCTTC.

Remarks on this clone: Other DNA sequences in this sample translate to the same CDR3. This chain links TRBV18 with TRBJ1-3; tentative D call: TRBD1 (6 bases). Germline V gene sequence: CDR1 KGHSH, CDR2 LQKENI. This CDR3 contains 15 residues. The V and J ends lost 2 bases and 1 base respectively, with 9 bases between them. The CDR3 bases are TGTGCCAGCTCACCAGTCCAGGGGTCTGGAAACACCATATATTTT. Translating gives CASSPVQGSGNTIYF. Supplemented by reference TRBV18 and TRBJ1-3, the full variable domain reads NAGVMQNPRHLVRRRGQEARLRCSPMKGHSHVYWYRQLPEEGLKFMVYLQKENIIDESGMPKERFSAEFPKEGPSILRIQQVVRGDSAAYFCASSPVQGSGNTIYFGEGSWLTVV.

This rearrangement joins TRBV5-1 to TRBJ2-7, with 7 bases matching TRBD1. The CDR3 contains 15 residues. After removal of 4 bases from V and 7 bases from J, the junction contained 14 bases not matched to a gene. Germline values: CDR1 SGHRS, CDR2 YFSETQ. For the CDR3, the DNA is TGCGCCAGCAGCCCCCGGGACAGATTTTTGAAGGAGCAGTACTTC. Amino acid sequence: CASSPRDRFLKEQYF.